This TCR beta chain was sequenced for a study of CD8+CD57+ T cells in acquired aplastic anemia. Study-wide context: Mean DNA quantity obtained from sorted CD4+ and CD8+ cells was around 3.2 ug.

Selection for sequencing was limited to patients who had shown CD8+CD57+ cell expansion by flow cytometry. Profiling that covered TCR beta VDJ and CDR3 relied on genomic DNA as its template. Using its own MiXCR run on the reads, TCRdb lists one record per CDR3 protein. The repertoire consists of about 200,000 distinct CDR3 sequences, with less than 75% occurring once and the leading ten covering roughly 50%. The CDR3 totals 17 residues. Looked up from germline, CDR1 is SGHTA and CDR2 is FQGNSA. V lost 2 bases, J lost 1 base, and 6 bases stayed unmatched. This rearrangement joins TRBV7-2 to TRBJ2-5; 11 bases agree with TRBD2. This clonotype was sampled from a human donor with aplastic anemia. The source material was sorted CD4+, CD8+, or CD8+CD57+ T cells (not recorded which) from PBMCs. This chain's CDR3 is CASSLMTSGALQETQYF. In DNA, the CDR3 is TGTGCCAGCAGCTTAATGACTAGCGGGGCTCTCCAAGAGACCCAGTACTTC.